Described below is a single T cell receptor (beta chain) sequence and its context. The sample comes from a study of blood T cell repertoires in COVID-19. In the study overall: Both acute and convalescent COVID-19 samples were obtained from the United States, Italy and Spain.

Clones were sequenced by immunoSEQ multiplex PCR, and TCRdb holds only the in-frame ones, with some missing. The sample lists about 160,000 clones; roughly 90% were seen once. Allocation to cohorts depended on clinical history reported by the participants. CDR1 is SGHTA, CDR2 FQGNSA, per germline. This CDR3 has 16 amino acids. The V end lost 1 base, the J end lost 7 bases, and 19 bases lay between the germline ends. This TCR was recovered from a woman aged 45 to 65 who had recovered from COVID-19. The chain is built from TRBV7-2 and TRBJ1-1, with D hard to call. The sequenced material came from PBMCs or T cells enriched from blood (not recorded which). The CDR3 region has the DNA TGTGCCAGCAGCTTAGTGGAGTACGGCGGTCCGGGTGAAGCTTTCTTT. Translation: CASSLVEYGGPGEAFF.